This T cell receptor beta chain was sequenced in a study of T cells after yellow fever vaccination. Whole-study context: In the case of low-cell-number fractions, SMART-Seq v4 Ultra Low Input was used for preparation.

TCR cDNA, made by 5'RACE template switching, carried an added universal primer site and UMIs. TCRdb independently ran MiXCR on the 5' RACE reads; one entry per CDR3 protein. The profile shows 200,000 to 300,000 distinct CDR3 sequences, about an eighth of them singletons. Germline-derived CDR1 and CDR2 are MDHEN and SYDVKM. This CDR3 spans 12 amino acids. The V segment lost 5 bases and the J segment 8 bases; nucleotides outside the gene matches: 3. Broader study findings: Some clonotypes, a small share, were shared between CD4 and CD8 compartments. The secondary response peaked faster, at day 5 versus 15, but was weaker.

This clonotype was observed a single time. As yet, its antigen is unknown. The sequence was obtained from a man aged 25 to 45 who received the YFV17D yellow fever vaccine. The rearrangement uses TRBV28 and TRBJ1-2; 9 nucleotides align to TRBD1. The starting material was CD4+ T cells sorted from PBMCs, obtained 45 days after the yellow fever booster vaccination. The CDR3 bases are TGTGCCAGCAGTGTCGGGACAGGGGGCTACACCTTC. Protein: CASSVGTGGYTF.